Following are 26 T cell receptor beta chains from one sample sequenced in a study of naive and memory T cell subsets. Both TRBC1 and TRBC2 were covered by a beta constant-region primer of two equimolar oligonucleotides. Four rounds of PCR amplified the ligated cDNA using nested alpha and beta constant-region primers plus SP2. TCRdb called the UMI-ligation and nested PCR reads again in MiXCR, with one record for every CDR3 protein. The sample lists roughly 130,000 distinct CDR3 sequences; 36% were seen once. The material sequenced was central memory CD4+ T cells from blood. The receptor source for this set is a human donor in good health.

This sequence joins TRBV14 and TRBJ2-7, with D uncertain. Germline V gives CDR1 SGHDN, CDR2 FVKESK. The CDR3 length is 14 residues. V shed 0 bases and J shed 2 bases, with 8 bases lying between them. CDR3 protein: CASSQDQIAYEQYF. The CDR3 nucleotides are TGTGCCAGCAGCCAAGATCAAATAGCCTACGAGCAGTACTTC.

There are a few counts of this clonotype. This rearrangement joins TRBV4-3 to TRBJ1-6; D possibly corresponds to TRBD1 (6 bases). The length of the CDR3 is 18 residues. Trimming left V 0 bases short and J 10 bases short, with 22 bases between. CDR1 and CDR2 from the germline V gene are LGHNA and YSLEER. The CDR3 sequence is CASSQDDGSRGAWSPLHF. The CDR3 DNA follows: TGCGCCAGCAGCCAAGATGATGGGTCCCGGGGGGCTTGGTCACCCCTCCACTTT.

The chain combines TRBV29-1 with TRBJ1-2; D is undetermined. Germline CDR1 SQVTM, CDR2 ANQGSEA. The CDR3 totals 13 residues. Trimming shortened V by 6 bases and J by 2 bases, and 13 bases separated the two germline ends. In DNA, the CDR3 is TGCAGCGTCCTTCTTTATGACAACTATGGCTACACCTTC. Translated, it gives CSVLLYDNYGYTF.

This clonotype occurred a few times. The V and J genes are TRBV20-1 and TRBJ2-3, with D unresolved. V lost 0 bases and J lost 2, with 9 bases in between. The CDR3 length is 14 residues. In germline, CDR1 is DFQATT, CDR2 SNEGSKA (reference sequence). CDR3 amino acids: CSARERLPTDTQYF. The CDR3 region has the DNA TGCAGTGCTAGAGAGCGTCTACCCACAGATACGCAGTATTTT.

CDR3 amino acids: CSAQGLAGVMKTQYF. The CDR3 DNA reads as TGCAGTGCCCAGGGACTAGCGGGAGTTATGAAGACCCAGTACTTC. The chain is built from TRBV20-1 and TRBJ2-5; 14 positions match TRBD2. Germline CDR1 and CDR2: DFQATT and SNEGSKA (reference sequence). V lost 6 bases, J lost 6 bases, and 9 bases stayed unmatched. The CDR3 runs 15 residues.

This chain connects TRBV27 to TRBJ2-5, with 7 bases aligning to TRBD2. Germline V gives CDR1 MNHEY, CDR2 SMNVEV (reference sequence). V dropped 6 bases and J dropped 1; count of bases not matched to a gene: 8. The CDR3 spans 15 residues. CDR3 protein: CASRRKRGLQETQYF. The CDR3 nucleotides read TGTGCCAGCAGAAGAAAGCGGGGTCTCCAAGAGACCCAGTACTTC.

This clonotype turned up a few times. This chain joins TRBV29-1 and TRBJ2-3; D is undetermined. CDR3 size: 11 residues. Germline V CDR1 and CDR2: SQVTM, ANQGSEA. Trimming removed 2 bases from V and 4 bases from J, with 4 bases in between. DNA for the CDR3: TGCAGCGTTGAAAGGTCAGATACGCAGTATTTT. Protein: CSVERSDTQYF.

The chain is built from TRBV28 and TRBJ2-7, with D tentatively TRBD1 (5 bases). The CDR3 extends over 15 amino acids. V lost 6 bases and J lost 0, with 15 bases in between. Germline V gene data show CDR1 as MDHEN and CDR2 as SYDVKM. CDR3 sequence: CASRVRRVSSYEQYF. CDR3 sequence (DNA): TGTGCCAGCAGGGTTCGCAGGGTGAGCTCCTACGAGCAGTACTTC.

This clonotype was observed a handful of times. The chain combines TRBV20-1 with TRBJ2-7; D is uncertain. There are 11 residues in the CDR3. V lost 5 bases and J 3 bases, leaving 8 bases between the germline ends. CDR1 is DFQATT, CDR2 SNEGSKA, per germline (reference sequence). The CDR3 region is CSAGSYYEQYF. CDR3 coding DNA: TGCAGTGCTGGATCCTACTACGAGCAGTACTTC.

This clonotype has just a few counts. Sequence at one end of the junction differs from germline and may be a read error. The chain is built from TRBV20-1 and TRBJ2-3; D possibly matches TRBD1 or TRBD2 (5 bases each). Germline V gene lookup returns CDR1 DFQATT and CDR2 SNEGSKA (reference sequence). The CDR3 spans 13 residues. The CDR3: CSARDLGADTQYF. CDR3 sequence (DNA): TGCAGTGCCAGAGACTTGGGGGCAGATACGCAGTATTTT.

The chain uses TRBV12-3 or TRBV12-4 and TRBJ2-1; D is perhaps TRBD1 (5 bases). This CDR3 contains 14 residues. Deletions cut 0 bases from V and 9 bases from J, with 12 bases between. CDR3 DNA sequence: TGTGCCAGCAGTTTAGCGGACGGGCAGGGTGAGCAGTTCTTC. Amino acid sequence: CASSLADGQGEQFF.

The CDR3 DNA reads TGTGCCAGCAGCAAAAAGGGGGAGGATACGCAGTATTTT. Translating gives CASSKKGEDTQYF. This chain links TRBV21-1 with TRBJ2-3; the table's D call, TRBD1, was not checked against the DNA. TRBV21-1 has pseudogene status. The CDR3 contains 13 residues.

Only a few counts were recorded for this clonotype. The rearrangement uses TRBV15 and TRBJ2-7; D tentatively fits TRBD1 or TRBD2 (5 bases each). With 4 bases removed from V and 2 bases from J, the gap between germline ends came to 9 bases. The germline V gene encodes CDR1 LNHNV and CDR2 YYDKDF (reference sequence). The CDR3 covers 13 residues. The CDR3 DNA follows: TGTGCCACCAGCATAGGGACGACCTACGAGCAGTACTTC. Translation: CATSIGTTYEQYF. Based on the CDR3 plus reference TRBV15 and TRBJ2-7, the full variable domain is DAMVIQNPRYQVTQFGKPVTLSCSQTLNHNVMYWYQQKSSQAPKLLFHYYDKDFNNEADTPDNFQSRRPNTSFCFLDIRSPGLGDTAMYLCATSIGTTYEQYFGPGTRLTVT.

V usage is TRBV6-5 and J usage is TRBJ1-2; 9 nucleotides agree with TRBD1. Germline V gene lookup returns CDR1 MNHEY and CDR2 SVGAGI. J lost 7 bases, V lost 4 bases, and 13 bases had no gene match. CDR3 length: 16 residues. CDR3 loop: CASSSSPGTGRLGYTF. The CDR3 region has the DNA TGTGCCAGCAGTTCCTCACCCGGGACAGGGAGACTTGGCTACACCTTC.

The CDR3 reads CASTGTVSTDTQYF. DNA of the CDR3: TGCGCCAGCACCGGGACAGTTTCCACAGATACGCAGTATTTT. This chain joins TRBV5-1 and TRBJ2-3; 7 bases fit TRBD1. Germline assignment: CDR1 SGHRS and CDR2 YFSETQ. The CDR3 runs 14 residues. With 6 bases clipped from V and 2 bases from J, the junction kept 6 bases outside the gene matches.

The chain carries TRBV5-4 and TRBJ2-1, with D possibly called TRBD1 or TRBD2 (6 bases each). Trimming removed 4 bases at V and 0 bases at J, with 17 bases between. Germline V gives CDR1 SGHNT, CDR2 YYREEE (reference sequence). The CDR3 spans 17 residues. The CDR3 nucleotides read TGTGCCAGCAGCCCTCCTTACGGGGGCGGCTCCTACAATGAGCAGTTCTTC. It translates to CASSPPYGGGSYNEQFF.

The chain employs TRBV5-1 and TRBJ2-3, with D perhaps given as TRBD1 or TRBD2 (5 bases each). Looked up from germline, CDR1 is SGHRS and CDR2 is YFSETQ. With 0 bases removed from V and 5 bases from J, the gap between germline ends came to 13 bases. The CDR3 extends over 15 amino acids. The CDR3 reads CASSLAGHGGDTQYF. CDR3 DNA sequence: TGCGCCAGCAGCTTGGCAGGTCATGGGGGAGATACGCAGTATTTT. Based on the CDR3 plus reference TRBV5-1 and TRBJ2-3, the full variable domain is KAGVTQTPRYLIKTRGQQVTLSCSPISGHRSVSWYQQTPGQGLQFLFEYFSETQRNKGNFPGRFSGRQFSNSRSEMNVSTLELGDSALYLCASSLAGHGGDTQYFGPGTRLTVL.

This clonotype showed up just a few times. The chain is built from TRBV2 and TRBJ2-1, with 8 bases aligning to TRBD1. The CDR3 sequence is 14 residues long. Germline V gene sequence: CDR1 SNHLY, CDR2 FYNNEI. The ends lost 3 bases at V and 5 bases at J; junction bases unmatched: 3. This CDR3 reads CASSDRGPDNEQFF. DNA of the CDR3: TGTGCCAGCAGTGACAGGGGGCCCGACAATGAGCAGTTCTTC.

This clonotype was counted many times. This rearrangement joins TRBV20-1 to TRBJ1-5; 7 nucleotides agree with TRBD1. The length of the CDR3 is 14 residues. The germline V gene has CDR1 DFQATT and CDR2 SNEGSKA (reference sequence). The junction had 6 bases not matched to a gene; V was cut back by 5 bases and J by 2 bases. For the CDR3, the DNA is TGCAGTGCTTTACAGGGGTATCGCAATCAGCCCCAGCATTTT. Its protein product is CSALQGYRNQPQHF.

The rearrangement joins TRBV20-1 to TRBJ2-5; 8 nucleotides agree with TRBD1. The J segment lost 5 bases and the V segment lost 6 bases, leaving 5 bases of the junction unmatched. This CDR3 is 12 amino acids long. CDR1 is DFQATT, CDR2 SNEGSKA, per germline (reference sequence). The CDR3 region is CSAPNRGETQYF. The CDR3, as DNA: TGCAGTGCACCTAACAGGGGGGAGACCCAGTACTTC.

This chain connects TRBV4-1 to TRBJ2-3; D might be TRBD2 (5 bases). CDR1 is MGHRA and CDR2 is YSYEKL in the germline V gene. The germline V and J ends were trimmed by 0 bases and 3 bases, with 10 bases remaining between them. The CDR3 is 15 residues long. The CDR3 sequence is CASSQDMVATDTQYF. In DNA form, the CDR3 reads TGCGCCAGCAGCCAAGATATGGTAGCGACAGATACGCAGTATTTT.

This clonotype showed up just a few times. The CDR3 reads CASSFMGRNSYEQYF. In nucleotides, the CDR3 is TGTGCCAGCAGTTTTATGGGGCGCAACTCCTACGAGCAGTACTTC. The chain uses TRBV28 and TRBJ2-7; weak D call: TRBD1 (5 bases). This CDR3 is 15 amino acids long. V gave up 3 bases and J gave up 0 bases, with 12 bases separating them. Germline assignment: CDR1 MDHEN and CDR2 SYDVKM.

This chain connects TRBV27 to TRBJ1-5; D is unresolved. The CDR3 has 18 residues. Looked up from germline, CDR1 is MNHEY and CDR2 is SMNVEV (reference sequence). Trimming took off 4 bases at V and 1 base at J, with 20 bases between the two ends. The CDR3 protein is CASSSWTGWSLSNQPQHF. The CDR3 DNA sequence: TGTGCCAGCAGTTCCTGGACGGGTTGGTCGTTGAGCAATCAGCCCCAGCATTTT.

CDR3 nucleotides: TGCAGTGCTAGAGATCGGAAAAGGGGCTACACCGGGGAGCTGTTTTTT. Translation gives CSARDRKRGYTGELFF. The rearrangement joins TRBV20-1 to TRBJ2-2; a possible D gene is TRBD1 (5 bases). Trimming shortened V by 0 bases and J by 3 bases, and 14 bases separated the two germline ends. This CDR3 comprises 16 residues. Germline V lookup: CDR1 DFQATT, CDR2 SNEGSKA (reference sequence).

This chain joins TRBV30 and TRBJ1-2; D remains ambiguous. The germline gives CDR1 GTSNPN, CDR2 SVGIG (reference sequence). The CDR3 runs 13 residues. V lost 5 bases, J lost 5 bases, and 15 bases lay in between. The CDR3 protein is CAWVRAAVYGYTF. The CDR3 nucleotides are TGTGCCTGGGTACGGGCGGCAGTTTATGGCTACACCTTC.

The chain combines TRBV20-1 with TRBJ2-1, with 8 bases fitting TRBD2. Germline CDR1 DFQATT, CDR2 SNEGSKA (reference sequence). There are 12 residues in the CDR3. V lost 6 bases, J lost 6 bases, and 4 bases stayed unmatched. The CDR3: CSAVGRANEQFF. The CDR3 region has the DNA TGCAGTGCCGTCGGGAGGGCCAATGAGCAGTTCTTC.